This T cell receptor (beta chain) was sequenced for a study of blood T cells in healthy people across ages. The V end lost 1 base, the J end lost 7 bases, and 13 bases lay between the germline ends. CDR1 and CDR2 (germline): LGHDT, YNNKEL (reference sequence). The CDR3 has 14 residues. With a J-beta primer mix and a sample-barcoded 5' primer, a second PCR ran 7 to 11 cycles. MiXCR was run by TCRdb on the 5' RACE reads, yielding one entry per CDR3 protein. The profile shows fewer than 2,000,000 distinct CDR3 sequences, about 39% of them singletons. This clonotype was detected once. The TCR sequence derives from a human donor in good health. The sample was blood. This rearrangement joins TRBV3-1 to TRBJ1-2; maybe TRBD1 (6 bases). CDR3 residues: CASSQARGGSGYTF. In nucleotides, the CDR3 is TGTGCCAGCAGCCAAGCGAGAGGGGGGTCTGGCTACACCTTC.